Presented here are 16 T cell receptor beta chains from one specimen sequenced in a study of T cell responses to AZD1222 COVID-19 vaccine. TCRdb keeps only in-frame clones here, not all; method: immunoSEQ multiplex PCR. The top ten hold 0.99% of the sample, which has roughly 190,000 clones, approximately 90% seen once. Sample: peripheral blood, taken on day 0 of AZD1222 vaccination. The receptors stem from an adult in good health.

The genes are TRBV10-1 and TRBJ1-2; TRBD1 might be the D (6 bases). V was pared by 2 bases and J by 8 bases, with 15 bases between. The CDR3 has 14 residues. CDR1 is WNHNN, CDR2 SYGVQD, per germline (reference sequence). The CDR3 DNA reads TGCGCCAGCAGTGAGCCCCGGGACATTCTGGGCTACACCTTC. Amino acid sequence: CASSEPRDILGYTF.

The chain links TRBV5-6 to TRBJ2-7, with 13 bases lining up with TRBD2. The V segment lost 4 bases and the J segment 3 bases; nucleotides outside the gene matches: 13. This CDR3 is 18 amino acids long. The germline CDR1 and CDR2 sequences are SGHDT and YYEEEE. CDR3 in DNA: TGTGCCAGCAGCCCCCGCGCCCTACTAGCGGGGGGGATCTACGAGCAGTACTTC. Translation gives CASSPRALLAGGIYEQYF.

This chain connects TRBV7-9 to TRBJ2-1, with D maybe TRBD2 (6 bases). V lost 0 bases and J lost 6, with 12 bases in between. The CDR3 totals 15 residues. Germline values: CDR1 SEHNR, CDR2 FQNEAQ (reference sequence). The CDR3 loop is CASSLARGTVNEQFF. The CDR3 nucleotides are TGTGCCAGCAGCTTAGCGCGGGGTACGGTCAATGAGCAGTTCTTC.

The chain couples TRBV2 to TRBJ2-2; the D is unclear. The CDR3 spans 11 residues. Germline CDR1 reads SNHLY; CDR2 reads FYNNEI. Trimming shortened V by 8 bases and J by 2 bases, and 3 bases separated the two germline ends. The CDR3 DNA reads as TGTGCCAGCTATAACACCGGGGAGCTGTTTTTT. Protein sequence: CASYNTGELFF.

This clone was observed a single time. The same CDR3 can be traced to other DNA sequences in this sample. The chain recombines TRBV5-1 with TRBJ1-6; 7 bases fit TRBD1. CDR3 size: 14 residues. In germline, CDR1 is SGHRS, CDR2 YFSETQ. After removal of 4 bases from V and 7 bases from J, the junction contained 5 bases not matched to a gene. The CDR3 sequence: CASSLSTGNSPLHF. The CDR3 nucleotides read TGCGCCAGCAGCCTGTCGACAGGGAATTCACCCCTCCACTTT.

The chain joins TRBV5-8 to TRBJ2-7; D not resolved. With the DNA end fitting TRBJ2-1 better, the J assignment may be wrong. Germline loops: CDR1 SGHTS, CDR2 YDEGEE. The CDR3 spans 14 residues. Here the CDR3 reads CASRSGLGKNEQFF. Written as DNA, the CDR3 is TGTGCCAGCAGGTCCGGGCTTGGGAAAAATGAGCAGTTCTTC.

The V and J genes are TRBV10-3 and TRBJ2-1; 11 positions agree with TRBD2. The CDR3 consists of 17 residues. The V and J ends lost 4 bases and 0 bases, in that order; junction bases with no gene match: 5. Germline V gene sequence: CDR1 ENHRY, CDR2 SYGVKD. Here the CDR3 DNA reads TGTGCCATCAGTGCAGGACTAGCGGGCCGCTCCTACAATGAGCAGTTCTTC. Encoded protein: CAISAGLAGRSYNEQFF.

The genes are TRBV2 and TRBJ2-5; 9 nucleotides match TRBD1. CDR1 is SNHLY and CDR2 is FYNNEI in the germline V gene. The CDR3 is 15 residues long. V lost 5 bases, J lost 0 bases, and 4 bases stayed unmatched. The CDR3 coding sequence is TGTGCCAGCAGTACGGACAGGGGACACCAAGAGACCCAGTACTTC. Amino acid sequence: CASSTDRGHQETQYF. The full variable domain, completed using reference TRBV2 and TRBJ2-5, is EPEVTQTPSHQVTQMGQEVILRCVPISNHLYFYWYRQILGQKVEFLVSFYNNEISEKSEIFDDQFSVERPDGSNFTLKIRSTKLEDSAMYFCASSTDRGHQETQYFGPGTRLLVL.

CDR3 in DNA: TGTGCCAGCAGCACAGACAGCGTGAACACTGAAGCTTTCTTT. Translating gives CASSTDSVNTEAFF. V is TRBV9 and J is TRBJ1-1, with D maybe TRBD1 (5 bases). With 4 bases removed from V and 0 bases from J, the gap between germline ends came to 10 bases. Germline V lookup: CDR1 SGDLS, CDR2 YYNGEE. The CDR3 length is 14 residues.

This sequence joins TRBV5-6 and TRBJ1-6; the match to TRBD1 covers 9 bases. Germline V gene sequence: CDR1 SGHDT, CDR2 YYEEEE. CDR3 size: 15 residues. V lost 3 bases to trimming and J lost 8 bases; unmatched junction nucleotides: 6. CDR3: CASSSTWTGDSPLHF. The CDR3 DNA sequence: TGTGCCAGCAGCTCAACATGGACAGGGGATTCACCCCTCCACTTT.

The rearrangement links TRBV7-3 to TRBJ2-7; TRBD2 might be the D (5 bases). V was cut by 2 bases and J by 2 bases, with 10 bases left in between. The CDR3 is 14 amino acids. CDR1 and CDR2 from the germline V gene are SGHTA and FQGTGA. The CDR3 here is CASSLEGRTYEQYF. For the CDR3, the DNA is TGTGCCAGCAGCTTAGAGGGTAGGACCTACGAGCAGTACTTC.

The chain has TRBV3-1 (or the pseudogene TRBV3-2) and TRBJ2-1, with 7 bases aligning to TRBD2. Germline assignment: CDR1 LGHDT and CDR2 YNNKEL (reference sequence). V lost 0 bases to trimming and J lost 6 bases; unmatched junction nucleotides: 8. The CDR3 consists of 16 residues. The CDR3 region has the DNA TGTGCCAGCAGCCAAGACGGGGGGTTCCGTCGCAATGAGCAGTTCTTC. This encodes CASSQDGGFRRNEQFF.

This chain joins TRBV3-1 (or the pseudogene TRBV3-2) and TRBJ1-5; 10 bases align to TRBD1. The CDR3 covers 16 residues. V trimming: 2 bases; J trimming: 2 bases; junction bases outside the gene matches: 3. Germline V lookup: CDR1 LGHDT, CDR2 YNNKEL (reference sequence). CDR3 residues: CASSQQGTGGNQPQHF. CDR3 nucleotides: TGTGCCAGCAGCCAACAGGGGACAGGGGGCAATCAGCCCCAGCATTTT.

This clone was counted only a few times. The rearrangement uses TRBV10-3 and TRBJ2-7; TRBD2 agrees at 8 bases. The ends lost 3 bases at V and 4 bases at J; junction bases unmatched: 2. This CDR3 comprises 13 residues. CDR1 ENHRY and CDR2 SYGVKD come from the germline V gene. CDR3 sequence: CAISEKREYEQYF. The CDR3, as DNA: TGTGCCATCAGTGAAAAGCGGGAGTACGAGCAGTACTTC.

The genes are TRBV12-3 or TRBV12-4 and TRBJ1-2; the D gene is possibly TRBD1 (5 bases). V was shortened by 7 bases and J by 4 bases, with 13 bases between the two germline ends. The CDR3 spans 13 residues. The CDR3 DNA reads TGTGCCAGCACAACGTCAGGGTCCTATGGCTACACCTTC. Amino acid sequence: CASTTSGSYGYTF.

The chain joins TRBV11-2 to TRBJ1-2; perhaps TRBD1 as D (5 bases). Looked up from germline, CDR1 is SGHAT and CDR2 is FQNNGV. V lost 4 bases and J 4 bases, leaving 16 bases between the germline ends. CDR3 size: 15 residues. The CDR3 DNA is TGTGCCAGCAGCTCCCCCTCTGGTGGGGGCTATGGCTACACCTTC. Translated: CASSSPSGGGYGYTF.